This entry describes one T cell receptor beta chain. The protocol was immunoSEQ multiplex PCR, while the TCRdb copy is restricted to in-frame clones and leaves out a portion. The table includes approximately 180,000 clones, over 70% detected once. The sample comes from a study of blood T cell repertoires in COVID-19. Study-wide background: Samples of COVID-19 (acute and convalescent) were obtained from the United States, Italy and Spain. The analysed material was cDNA or gDNA that came from T cells, B-cell-depleted T cells, or PBMCs.

Followed over time, Seattle patients had been enrolled while infection was active. Trimming cost V 3 bases and J 6 bases; bases outside gene matches: 7. The CDR3 runs 14 residues. The germline V gene encodes CDR1 WNHNN and CDR2 SYGVQD (reference sequence). Sequenced sample: peripheral blood. V gene TRBV10-1 combines with J gene TRBJ1-1, with 7 positions matching TRBD1. The receptor was isolated from a woman aged 40 to 50 with COVID-19, enrolled during active disease. This chain's CDR3 is CASSDGTAGAEAFF. CDR3 DNA sequence: TGCGCCAGCAGTGATGGGACAGCGGGGGCTGAAGCTTTCTTT.